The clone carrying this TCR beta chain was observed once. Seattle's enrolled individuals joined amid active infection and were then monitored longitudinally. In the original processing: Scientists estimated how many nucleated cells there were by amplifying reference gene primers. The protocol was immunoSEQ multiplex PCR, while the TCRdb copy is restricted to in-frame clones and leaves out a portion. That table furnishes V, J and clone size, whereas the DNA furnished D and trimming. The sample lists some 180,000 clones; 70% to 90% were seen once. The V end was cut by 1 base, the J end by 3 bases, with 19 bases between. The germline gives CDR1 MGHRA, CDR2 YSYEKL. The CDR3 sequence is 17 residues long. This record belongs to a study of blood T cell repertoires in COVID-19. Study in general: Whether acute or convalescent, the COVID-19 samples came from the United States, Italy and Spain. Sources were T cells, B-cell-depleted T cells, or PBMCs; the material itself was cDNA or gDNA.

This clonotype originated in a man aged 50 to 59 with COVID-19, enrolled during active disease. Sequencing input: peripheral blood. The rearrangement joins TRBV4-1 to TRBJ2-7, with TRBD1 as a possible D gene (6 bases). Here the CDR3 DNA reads TGCGCCAGCAGCCAAGTCTTCCCCGCAGGGGTAAACTACGAGCAGTACTTC. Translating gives CASSQVFPAGVNYEQYF.